The 23 T cell receptor beta chains presented below share a single source sample, sequenced in a study of CD8 T cells in Susac syndrome. Reverse transcription of about 0.45 to 1 ug RNA was carried out with random hexamers. Via MiXCR, TCRdb re-called the immunoSEQ multiplex PCR reads, giving one row per CDR3 protein. Here the sample spans 85,000 to 95,000 distinct CDR3 sequences, about 95% being singletons. Specimen: CD4+ T cells from PBMCs. All receptors derive from a human donor with Susac syndrome.

The chain links TRBV7-2 to TRBJ2-7; D is ambiguous. Germline loops: CDR1 SGHTA, CDR2 FQGNSA. Trimming removed 1 base from V and 3 bases from J, with 7 bases in between. The CDR3 runs 13 residues. The CDR3 DNA reads TGTGCCAGCAGCTTAGTAGCCCGCTACGAGCAGTACTTC. Residues: CASSLVARYEQYF.

This chain joins TRBV6-5 and TRBJ1-5, with 9 bases that match TRBD1. With V trimmed by 0 bases and J by 1 base, 4 bases remained unmatched. This CDR3 is 17 amino acids long. Germline V gene lookup returns CDR1 MNHEY and CDR2 SVGAGI. CDR3 bases: TGTGCCAGCAGTTACTCGATGGGACAGGGAAGCAATCAGCCCCAGCATTTT. It codes for CASSYSMGQGSNQPQHF.

The genes are TRBV15 and TRBJ1-6, with D possibly being TRBD1 (5 bases). CDR1 LNHNV and CDR2 YYDKDF come from the germline V gene (reference sequence). V lost 0 bases, J lost 10 bases, and 16 bases lay in between. The CDR3 has 16 amino acids. For the CDR3, the DNA is TGTGCCACCAGCAGAGATGGGGCGGGATTGGGATCACCCCTCCACTTT. This translates into CATSRDGAGLGSPLHF.

The chain couples TRBV7-8 to TRBJ2-2; D is unclear. The CDR3 covers 13 residues. Looked up from germline, CDR1 is SGHVS and CDR2 is FQNEAQ. The V and J ends lost 5 bases and 6 bases respectively, with 10 bases between them. The CDR3 sequence: CASSLHRAGELFF. The CDR3 DNA sequence: TGTGCCAGCAGCCTTCATCGGGCCGGGGAGCTGTTTTTT.

This rearrangement joins TRBV30 to TRBJ1-2; D perhaps matches TRBD1 (6 bases). The CDR3 has 13 residues. Per germline, CDR1 GTSNPN and CDR2 SVGIG (reference sequence). Between the trimmed V and J ends, which lost 1 base and 3 bases, there was a span of 9 bases. In DNA form, the CDR3 reads TGTGCCTGGAGTGAGGGGGTTGACTATGGCTACACCTTC. Protein sequence: CAWSEGVDYGYTF.

J is TRBJ2-2 and V is TRBV2; no clear D gene. The CDR3 is made up of 15 amino acids. Trimming pared 5 bases from V and 2 bases from J, leaving 12 bases between. Germline-derived CDR1 and CDR2 are SNHLY and FYNNEI. The CDR3: CASSTNWDNTGELFF. The DNA of the CDR3 is TGTGCCAGCAGTACGAACTGGGATAACACCGGGGAGCTGTTTTTT.

This clonotype appeared once. CDR3 region: CAWKGTGSNEKLFF. The DNA for the CDR3 is TGTGCCTGGAAAGGGACAGGGAGTAATGAAAAACTGTTTTTT. The chain joins TRBV30 to TRBJ1-4; 9 nucleotides line up with TRBD1. CDR1 is GTSNPN, CDR2 SVGIG, per germline (reference sequence). CDR3 length equals 14 residues. V dropped 4 bases and J dropped 4; count of bases not matched to a gene: 4.

The chain is built from TRBV6-6 and TRBJ2-2, with D uncertain. The germline gives CDR1 MNHNY, CDR2 SVGAGI (reference sequence). Trimming removed 5 bases from V and 8 bases from J, with 15 bases in between. This CDR3 has 14 residues. The CDR3 bases are TGTGCCAGCAGTCTTTTGATAGATGCTGGGGAGCTGTTTTTT. Protein sequence: CASSLLIDAGELFF.

The rearrangement joins TRBV2 to TRBJ1-1; D is uncertain. The CDR3 has 13 residues. Germline CDR1 reads SNHLY; CDR2 reads FYNNEI. Deletions cut 3 bases from V and 3 bases from J, with 8 bases between. The DNA for the CDR3 is TGTGCCAGCAGTGAGGCACCGGACACTGAAGCTTTCTTT. The encoded protein is CASSEAPDTEAFF. Full variable domain (missing parts from reference TRBV2 and TRBJ1-1): EPEVTQTPSHQVTQMGQEVILRCVPISNHLYFYWYRQILGQKVEFLVSFYNNEISEKSEIFDDQFSVERPDGSNFTLKIRSTKLEDSAMYFCASSEAPDTEAFFGQGTRLTVV.

V usage is TRBV30 and J usage is TRBJ2-5; no reliable D call. The CDR3 is made up of 14 amino acids. Germline V gene lookup returns CDR1 GTSNPN and CDR2 SVGIG (reference sequence). V lost 1 base to trimming and J lost 7 bases, with 16 bases between them. The CDR3 DNA follows: TGTGCCTGGAGTGAGGGCCCGGTCGGCGGGACCCAGTACTTC. Translated: CAWSEGPVGGTQYF.

The rearrangement joins TRBV20-1 to TRBJ2-5; 15 positions match TRBD2. Germline trimming cut 6 bases from V and 4 bases from J; bases unmatched to any gene: 12. The CDR3 consists of 17 residues. In germline, CDR1 is DFQATT, CDR2 SNEGSKA (reference sequence). CDR3 sequence (DNA): TGCAGTGCCTACCTCCGGACTAGCGGGGGGGCGATAGAGACCCAGTACTTC. Translating it yields CSAYLRTSGGAIETQYF.

The V call is TRBV4-1, the J call TRBJ1-1, with TRBD1 matching 9 bases. Germline V gene lookup returns CDR1 MGHRA and CDR2 YSYEKL. The CDR3 is 17 amino acids. The junction had 12 bases not matched to a gene; V was cut back by 6 bases and J by 1 base. The CDR3 reads CASRKVTGGAGNTEAFF. CDR3 bases: TGCGCCAGCAGGAAAGTTACAGGGGGCGCAGGGAACACTGAAGCTTTCTTT.

This chain connects TRBV20-1 to TRBJ2-1; 12 bases agree with TRBD2. The germline V gene encodes CDR1 DFQATT and CDR2 SNEGSKA (reference sequence). The CDR3 spans 16 residues. V dropped 3 bases and J dropped 2; count of bases not matched to a gene: 5. CDR3 coding DNA: TGCAGTGCTAGGGCTAGCGGGGGGGCTGCCTACAATGAGCAGTTCTTC. It codes for CSARASGGAAYNEQFF.

The chain uses TRBV4-1 and TRBJ1-6; a possible D gene is TRBD1 (5 bases). Germline V gene data show CDR1 as MGHRA and CDR2 as YSYEKL. The germline V and J ends were trimmed by 0 bases and 7 bases, with 13 bases remaining between them. The CDR3 covers 16 residues. The CDR3 is CASSQDGWGENSPLHF. CDR3 bases: TGCGCCAGCAGCCAAGATGGATGGGGGGAAAATTCACCCCTCCACTTT.

The rearrangement links TRBV19 to TRBJ1-1; D call uncertain. The CDR3 is made up of 12 amino acids. Germline V gene data show CDR1 as LNHDA and CDR2 as SQIVND (reference sequence). V dropped 1 base and J dropped 4 bases, with 4 bases sitting between them. This CDR3 is CASSIGFTEAFF. DNA of the CDR3: TGTGCCAGTAGTATAGGTTTCACTGAAGCTTTCTTT.

This chain joins TRBV18 and TRBJ1-6, with 9 bases identical to TRBD1. Germline CDR1 reads KGHSH; CDR2 reads LQKENI. This CDR3 is built from 14 residues. Trimming cost V 6 bases and J 10 bases; bases outside gene matches: 7. The CDR3 region is CASSPGQGESPLHF. In DNA form, the CDR3 reads TGTGCCAGCTCTCCGGGACAGGGTGAATCACCCCTCCACTTT.

This chain connects TRBV5-1 to TRBJ2-1; D might be TRBD1 (6 bases). V lost 0 bases to trimming and J lost 8 bases, with 12 bases between them. The CDR3 sequence is 14 residues long. The V gene's germline CDR1 is SGHRS and CDR2 YFSETQ. The CDR3 sequence: CASSLGQGIDEQFF. In nucleotides, the CDR3 is TGCGCCAGCAGCTTGGGGCAGGGGATCGATGAGCAGTTCTTC.

The J gene is TRBJ2-3, the V gene TRBV28; 11 bases are a match to TRBD2. The V and J ends lost 8 bases and 4 bases, in that order; junction bases with no gene match: 5. CDR3 length equals 14 residues. CDR1 and CDR2 (germline): MDHEN, SYDVKM. The CDR3 bases are TGTGCCAGCCTCCCGGGACTAGCGGCAGATACGCAGTATTTT. It translates to CASLPGLAADTQYF. The entire variable domain, with the rest obtained from reference TRBV28 and TRBJ2-3, is as follows: DVKVTQSSRYLVKRTGEKVFLECVQDMDHENMFWYRQDPGLGLRLIYFSYDVKMKEKGDIPEGYSVSREKKERFSLILESASTNQTSMYLCASLPGLAADTQYFGPGTRLTVL.

The CDR3 DNA reads TGTGCCAGCAGGCGCAGGGGAGAGGGTGAAAAACTGTTTTTT. The encoded protein is CASRRRGEGEKLFF. The chain links TRBV27 to TRBJ1-4; possibly TRBD1 for D (6 bases). Germline-derived CDR1 and CDR2 are MNHEY and SMNVEV (reference sequence). The CDR3 length is 14 residues. Trimming removed 6 bases at V and 7 bases at J, with 15 bases between. Complete variable domain (other parts from reference TRBV27 and TRBJ1-4): EAQVTQNPRYLITVTGKKLTVTCSQNMNHEYMSWYRQDPGLGLRQIYYSMNVEVTDKGDVPEGYKVSRKEKRNFPLILESPSPNQTSLYFCASRRRGEGEKLFFGSGTQLSVL.

The J gene is TRBJ1-5, the V gene TRBV28; D is unclear. CDR3 length equals 15 residues. Germline lookup yields CDR1 MDHEN and CDR2 SYDVKM. Between the trimmed V and J ends, which lost 1 base and 4 bases, there was a span of 11 bases. The CDR3 DNA sequence: TGTGCCAGCAGTTTATCCCGGACGGGAAATCAGCCCCAGCATTTT. This encodes CASSLSRTGNQPQHF. The variable domain in full, completed from reference TRBV28 and TRBJ1-5, reads DVKVTQSSRYLVKRTGEKVFLECVQDMDHENMFWYRQDPGLGLRLIYFSYDVKMKEKGDIPEGYSVSREKKERFSLILESASTNQTSMYLCASSLSRTGNQPQHFGDGTRLSIL.

This chain connects TRBV5-1 to TRBJ2-7; 9 bases line up with TRBD1. V lost 3 bases, J lost 6 bases, and 7 bases stayed unmatched. In germline, CDR1 is SGHRS, CDR2 YFSETQ. The CDR3 has 14 residues. CDR3 sequence reads: CASSSGQGSTEQYF. The CDR3 DNA follows: TGCGCCAGCAGCTCGGGACAGGGTAGTACCGAGCAGTACTTC.

For the CDR3, the DNA is TGTGCCAGCGAAGGGGAAGTAGATAGCTACGAGCAGTACTTC. It yields the protein CASEGEVDSYEQYF. The genes are TRBV6-4 and TRBJ2-7; possible D gene TRBD1, 5 bases. The V end lost 8 bases, the J end lost 3 bases, and 17 bases lay between the germline ends. Germline V gives CDR1 MRHNA, CDR2 SNTAGT. The CDR3 has 14 residues.

The chain is built from TRBV11-2 and TRBJ2-5; D is undetermined. CDR1 is SGHAT, CDR2 FQNNGV, per germline. Trimming took 6 bases from V and 1 from J, leaving 15 bases between them. The CDR3 loop spans 15 amino acids. The CDR3 DNA reads as TGTGCCAGCAGTTCGGCAGGTCAGCCCCAAGAGACCCAGTACTTC. Translation gives CASSSAGQPQETQYF.